A selection of T cell receptor beta chains follows, all from one sample in a study of neurological immune-mediated disorders. Each CDR3 protein is one row after TCRdb ran MiXCR on the 5' RACE reads. This sample yields 30,000 to 45,000 distinct CDR3 sequences, of which around a tenth are seen a single time; 3.9% belongs to the top ten. Sequenced input: CD4+ T cells from blood. The source of these receptors is a woman in her twenties or thirties with HTLV-1-associated myelopathy (HAM/TSP). The CDR3 runs from the conserved cysteine through the conserved F or W. The D gene is left open where the match is weak. Clone size is given for some rows only: seen once, a few or many times, or a class if the clone is expanded.

j_call v_call clone_size d_call cdr3_nt cdr3_aa
TRBJ2-2 TRBV7-2 many TRBD2 TGTGCCAGCAGGTGGACTAGCGCCGACGGGGAGCTGTTTTTT CASRWTSADGELFF
TRBJ2-1 TRBV20-1 NA TRBD2 TGCAGTGCTAGATCCCTTGTAGCGGGGGGTCCACCTAATGAGCAGTTCTTC CSARSLVAGGPPNEQFF
TRBJ1-3 TRBV6-5 many TRBD1 TGTGCCAGCAGGCCAACGGCCGGGACAGCGGGAAACACCATATATTTT CASRPTAGTAGNTIYF
TRBJ1-5 TRBV20-1 many NA TGCAGTGCTAGAGATTATGGGAAAAAAAATCAGCCCCAGCATTTT CSARDYGKKNQPQHF
TRBJ1-2 TRBV10-3 many NA TGTGCCATCAGCCCGACAAATAACTATGGCTACACCTTC CAISPTNNYGYTF
TRBJ1-3 TRBV20-1 many TRBD1 TGCAGTGCTAGAAAGGGGGCAGCCGGCTCTGGAAACACCATATATTTT CSARKGAAGSGNTIYF
TRBJ2-3 TRBV5-1 many NA TGCGCCAGCAGCTTGATGTTTAACACAGATACGCAGTATTTT CASSLMFNTDTQYF
TRBJ1-3 TRBV20-1 many NA TGCAGTGCTAGAGATCACGGTCGGGGAAACACCATATATTTT CSARDHGRGNTIYF
TRBJ1-5 TRBV20-1 many NA TGCAGTGCTAGAGAATCCGGTCTAGGCCGCCTTAGCAATCAGCCCCAGCATTTT CSARESGLGRLSNQPQHF
TRBJ2-1 TRBV5-1 many TRBD2 TGCGCCAGCAGCTCTAGCGGGGGGAACTACAATGAGCAGTTCTTC CASSSSGGNYNEQFF
TRBJ1-2 TRBV7-2 many NA TGTGCCAGCAGCTTCTCCCGGCGGGGAGGCTACACCTTC CASSFSRRGGYTF
TRBJ1-1 TRBV27 many NA TGTGCCAGCAGTCCCCAGACGACAGGTTCAGCTTTCTTT CASSPQTTGSAFF
TRBJ1-2 TRBV18 many NA TGTGCCAGCGCAGAACAGTGGAGTTTGGCTCTTAACTATGGCTACACCTTC CASAEQWSLALNYGYTF
TRBJ1-5 TRBV10-3 many NA TGTGCCATCAGCCGACAGGACAATCAGCCCCAGCATTTT CAISRQDNQPQHF
TRBJ1-2 TRBV5-1 NA NA TGCGCCAGAAGCTTGGGAGACAGAGATCACGGTGGCTACACCTTC CARSLGDRDHGGYTF
TRBJ1-2 TRBV12-3/TRBV12-4 many NA TGTGCCAGCAGTCCCCGGGCGAACGTCTATGGCTACACCTTC CASSPRANVYGYTF
TRBJ1-2 TRBV5-1 many NA TGCGCCAGCAGCTTGGAGCGGGGAGGGAATGGCTACACCTTC CASSLERGGNGYTF
TRBJ2-1 TRBV3-1 many TRBD2 TGTGCCAGCAGCCATCTAGCGGGGGAACAGTTCTTC CASSHLAGEQFF
TRBJ2-2 TRBV5-6 many NA TGTGCCAGCAGCTTACGAGGGTATCAGGGCGGGGAGCTGTTTTTT CASSLRGYQGGELFF
TRBJ2-3 TRBV5-1 many NA TGCGCCAGCAGCTTGGCCCAGGGGAGGGATACGCAGTATTTT CASSLAQGRDTQYF
TRBJ1-2 TRBV5-1 many NA TGCGCCAGCAGCCAGACAGGAGTCTTTAACTATGGCTACACCTTC CASSQTGVFNYGYTF
TRBJ2-4 TRBV5-6 many NA TGTGCCAGCAGCTTGACCCTCACGCTAGCCAAAAACATTCAGTACTTC CASSLTLTLAKNIQYF
TRBJ1-2 TRBV5-1 many NA TGCGCCAGCAGCTTGGCCGCGGACTATGGCTACACCTTC CASSLAADYGYTF
TRBJ2-6 TRBV5-1 many TRBD2 TGCGCCAGCAGCGATCCCACTAGCGGGGGGGGATCTGGGGCCAACGTCCTGACTTTC CASSDPTSGGGSGANVLTF
TRBJ2-1 TRBV5-1 many NA TGCGCCAGCAGCTTGGTCTTTGGGGGCCGCGGCTCCTACAATGAGCAGTTCTTC CASSLVFGGRGSYNEQFF
TRBJ1-1 TRBV3-1 many NA TGTGCCAGCAGCCAGCAGGTGAACACTGAAGCTTTCTTT CASSQQVNTEAFF
TRBJ2-1 TRBV6-5 NA TRBD1 TGTGCCAGCAGTTATCCGGGACAGGGGGTCGATGAGCAGTTCTTC CASSYPGQGVDEQFF
TRBJ2-2 TRBV6-5 NA NA TGTGCCAGCAGACCCCTTTACATGGGGATTGTGGAGCTGTTTTTT CASRPLYMGIVELFF
TRBJ1-6 TRBV19 many NA TGTGCCAGTAGTATAGATCCCCCGGGACCGACTAATTCACCCCTCCACTTT CASSIDPPGPTNSPLHF
TRBJ2-5 TRBV25-1 NA NA TGTGCCAGCAGTGAAGTAAAGGGGGAAGGGGAGACCCAGTACTTC CASSEVKGEGETQYF
TRBJ1-2 TRBV29-1 many NA TGCAGCGTGAGGACAGAAGCTAACTATGGCTACACCTTC CSVRTEANYGYTF
TRBJ2-3 TRBV7-2 medium-sized TRBD2 TGTGCCAGCAGCTCCCGCGCGCTAGCGGGGGGCCTAATGCGGGCAGATACGCAGTATTTT CASSSRALAGGLMRADTQYF
TRBJ2-4 TRBV7-8 many TRBD2 TGTGCCAGCAGCCGCGTAGCGGGTACCCGGGAAGGCATTCAGTACTTC CASSRVAGTREGIQYF
TRBJ2-6 TRBV5-1 many TRBD1 TGCGCCAGCAGCCCCAGGGGACAGGGATTTCCGAGCTCTGGGGCCAACGTCCTGACTTTC CASSPRGQGFPSSGANVLTF
TRBJ1-6 TRBV30 many NA TGTGCCTGGAGTCTGGGACTTGGGAATTCACCCCTCCACTTT CAWSLGLGNSPLHF
TRBJ2-2 TRBV5-6 NA NA TGTGCCAGCAGTCTCTTCTTGAACACCGGGGAGCTGTTTTTT CASSLFLNTGELFF
TRBJ2-1 TRBV27 many NA TGTGCCAGCAGTTTAGGCTACGATACCTACAATGAGCAGTTCTTC CASSLGYDTYNEQFF
TRBJ1-6 TRBV7-8 many NA TGTGCCAGCAGCCGTCGACAGGCTAATTCACCCCTCCACTTT CASSRRQANSPLHF
TRBJ1-1 TRBV7-9 many TRBD1 TGTGCCAGCAGCCCCACCGGGACAGCACCGAACACTGAAGCTTTCTTT CASSPTGTAPNTEAFF
TRBJ2-3 TRBV5-1 many TRBD1 TGCGCCAGCAGCGACAGGGTGGCGCACACAGATACGCAGTATTTT CASSDRVAHTDTQYF
TRBJ2-7 TRBV20-1 medium-sized NA TGCAGTGGTTCTAGGTCCTACGAGCAGTACTTC CSGSRSYEQYF
TRBJ1-2 TRBV9 many NA TGTGCCAGCAGCGTGGCAGGGAACTATGGCTACACCTTC CASSVAGNYGYTF
TRBJ2-2 TRBV28 many TRBD1 TGTGCCAGCCACGGGGCAGGGGGGAACACCGGGGAGCTGTTTTTT CASHGAGGNTGELFF
TRBJ2-1 TRBV12-3/TRBV12-4 many NA TGTGCCAGCACCCCCCGGGGCCAGTTTCTTTCTAATGAGCAGTTCTTC CASTPRGQFLSNEQFF
TRBJ2-6 TRBV20-1 many NA TGCAGTGCTAGAGTACCGGGGAGTTGGTTTGGGGCCAACGTCCTGACTTTC CSARVPGSWFGANVLTF
TRBJ2-1 TRBV7-3 many TRBD2 TGTGCCAGCAGCTTATTTCACAGGACTAGCGGGGGCAATGAGCAGTTCTTC CASSLFHRTSGGNEQFF
TRBJ2-1 TRBV7-8 many TRBD1 TGTGCCAGCAGCAGAAACCGGGACAGACGGGACGGTGAGCAGTTCTTC CASSRNRDRRDGEQFF
TRBJ2-7 TRBV4-1 many NA TGCGCCAGCAGCCAAGATCGATCGGGAGCCGAGCAGTACTTC CASSQDRSGAEQYF
TRBJ1-1 TRBV6-1 many NA TGTGCCAGCAGTGAAGCCGTCCGTTGGATGGGAGAAGCTTTCTTT CASSEAVRWMGEAFF